The clone carrying this TCR beta chain was detected many times. Its specificity is unknown. The ends were cut back, 3 bases at V and 3 bases at J, with 9 bases in the middle. Germline V gives CDR1 SGHTA, CDR2 FQGNSA. The CDR3 consists of 13 residues. TCRdb used MiXCR to reprocess the 5' RACE reads, holding one entry per CDR3 protein. Of roughly 80,000 distinct CDR3 sequences listed, about 9.4% are singletons. The data stem from a study of neurological immune-mediated disorders. Findings of the study overall: None of the CDR3 amino acid sequences of expanded clones recurred across subjects, suggesting private repertoires in all groups.

For the unsorted libraries, 2 million PBMCs stored at -80 C served as input. This clonotype originated in a man in his forties or fifties in good health. What was sequenced was PBMCs. The rearrangement links TRBV7-2 to TRBJ2-7, with D maybe TRBD2 (5 bases). CDR3 sequence: CASSFLRGYEQYF. CDR3 nucleotides: TGTGCCAGCAGCTTTCTCCGGGGCTACGAGCAGTACTTC.